The 14 T cell receptor beta chains below all came from one sample that was sequenced in a study of T cells after yellow fever vaccination. TCRdb processed the 5' RACE reads anew with MiXCR; each CDR3 protein has one entry. The repertoire holds 50,000 or so distinct CDR3 sequences, around 7% seen once, with 28% in the top ten. The input for sequencing was CD8+ T cells sorted from PBMCs, taken less than 18 days after the first yellow fever vaccination. The origin of the receptors is a man aged 18-30 years who received the YFV17D yellow fever vaccine.

This clonotype was observed a handful of times. This chain connects TRBV11-1 to TRBJ2-1; 16 positions agree with TRBD2. CDR3 length: 18 residues. V lost 4 bases, J lost 4 bases, and 7 bases stayed unmatched. Germline V gives CDR1 SGHAT, CDR2 FQDESV (reference sequence). The CDR3, as DNA: TGTGCCAGCAGCTCAGGGGGACTAGCGGGGGGGCGATACAATGAGCAGTTCTTC. It translates to CASSSGGLAGGRYNEQFF.

Regarding this clonotype: Possible read error: a much larger clone is one base away. The gene calls are TRBV9 and TRBJ2-5; weak D call: TRBD1 (5 bases). The V gene lost 4 bases and the J gene lost 4 bases, with 14 bases spanning the gap. There are 14 residues in the CDR3. Germline V lookup: CDR1 SGDLS, CDR2 YYNGEE. The CDR3 loop reads CASSPRTRGETQYF. CDR3 DNA sequence: TGTGCCAGCAGCCCACGGACAAGGGGAGAGACCCAGTACTTC.

At least ten counts were recorded for this clonotype. The chain combines TRBV12-5 with TRBJ2-7; 9 nucleotides match TRBD1. CDR3 size: 14 residues. Germline assignment: CDR1 LGHNT and CDR2 FRNRAP. Germline trimming cut 6 bases from V and 5 bases from J; bases unmatched to any gene: 8. The CDR3: CASGSGTGIHEQYF. The CDR3, as DNA: TGTGCTAGTGGATCCGGGACAGGGATCCACGAGCAGTACTTC.

By share, this clonotype counts as medium-sized (0.01 to 0.1%). The chain joins TRBV12-3 or TRBV12-4 to TRBJ1-2; D is ambiguous. CDR3 length: 15 residues. V lost 2 bases, J lost 0 bases, and 10 bases lay in between. In nucleotides, the CDR3 is TGTGCCAGCAGTTTAATCTCCCTAGCTAACTATGGCTACACCTTC. This translates into CASSLISLANYGYTF.

This clonotype was picked up many times. The J gene is TRBJ1-1, the V gene TRBV5-1; D perhaps matches TRBD1 (5 bases). V lost 3 bases and J 1 base, leaving 13 bases between the germline ends. This CDR3 is 15 amino acids long. Germline V lookup: CDR1 SGHRS, CDR2 YFSETQ. The CDR3 DNA follows: TGCGCCAGCAGCTGGACGGGACGATCGAACACTGAAGCTTTCTTT. Translation: CASSWTGRSNTEAFF.

The chain is built from TRBV11-1 and TRBJ2-3; D possibly corresponds to TRBD2 (7 bases). Germline-derived CDR1 and CDR2 are SGHAT and FQDESV (reference sequence). This CDR3 has 18 amino acids. V was clipped by 4 bases and J by 0 bases, with 20 bases between them. The CDR3, as DNA: TGTGCCAGCAGCTCCTCCCCGGGGGGCAGGACTAGCACAGATACGCAGTATTTT. It specifies CASSSSPGGRTSTDTQYF.

This clonotype has a count of ten or more. The chain recombines TRBV2 with TRBJ1-1; 7 bases fit TRBD1. The CDR3 is 15 amino acids. Losses at the gene ends were 9 bases for V and 3 bases for J; bases not matched to a gene: 13. Germline lookup yields CDR1 SNHLY and CDR2 FYNNEI. The CDR3 coding sequence is TGTGCCAGGATACCCACCGACACAGGGGACACTGAAGCTTTCTTT. It translates to CARIPTDTGDTEAFF.

This clonotype was counted at least ten times. This chain links TRBV29-1 with TRBJ2-7; 9 bases map to TRBD1. Germline trimming cut 1 base from V and 4 bases from J; bases unmatched to any gene: 5. Germline V lookup: CDR1 SQVTM, CDR2 ANQGSEA. The CDR3 has 14 amino acids. CDR3 sequence: CSVEGQGERYEQYF. The DNA of the CDR3 is TGCAGCGTTGAAGGACAGGGGGAAAGATACGAGCAGTACTTC.

The chain has TRBV21-1 and TRBJ2-7; the table assigns TRBD2, which was not confirmed against the DNA. TRBV21-1 is deemed a pseudogene. This CDR3 region has 17 residues. CDR3 DNA: TGTGCCAGCAGCCCGCAAACCGGGCCCCTTAGCTCCTACGAGCAGTACGTC. Its protein is CASSPQTGPLSSYEQYV.

This clonotype was found many times. The chain is built from TRBV29-1 and TRBJ1-1, with 9 bases aligning to TRBD1. The V segment lost 7 bases and the J segment 1 base; nucleotides outside the gene matches: 10. The CDR3 spans 15 residues. Germline CDR1 and CDR2: SQVTM and ANQGSEA. Written as DNA, the CDR3 is TGCAGCGCTGCAAATGAGGACAGGGGGAACACTGAAGCTTTCTTT. Translating it yields CSAANEDRGNTEAFF.

This clonotype was recorded at least ten times. The rearrangement uses TRBV15 and TRBJ1-5; weak D call: TRBD1 (6 bases). The V gene's germline CDR1 is LNHNV and CDR2 YYDKDF (reference sequence). Trimming removed 3 bases from V and 2 bases from J, with 11 bases in between. This CDR3 spans 15 amino acids. CDR3 loop: CATSRDQGRNQPQHF. The CDR3 nucleotides are TGTGCCACCAGCAGGGACCAGGGGCGCAATCAGCCCCAGCATTTT.

This clonotype was seen a handful of times. This chain uses TRBV27 with TRBJ2-7; 8 bases line up with TRBD2. Per the germline V gene, CDR1 is MNHEY and CDR2 is SMNVEV (reference sequence). This CDR3 has 13 amino acids. The junction had 14 bases not matched to a gene; V was cut back by 8 bases and J by 11 bases. CDR3 in amino acids: CASAAGGPVLEYF. CDR3 in DNA: TGTGCCAGCGCCGCGGGGGGCCCCGTCTTGGAGTACTTC.

Concerning this clonotype itself: This sequence may be a read error, since a much larger clone differs from it by one base. This chain uses TRBV4-1 with TRBJ2-2, with 8 bases aligning to TRBD1. The V gene's germline CDR1 is MGHRA and CDR2 YSYEKL. The length of the CDR3 is 15 residues. Trimming at V came to 4 bases and at J to 6 bases, leaving 7 bases not matched to a gene. The CDR3 DNA is TGCGCCAGCAGCCTCCCTGCAGGGGGCGCCGGGGAGCTGTTTTTT. This translates into CASSLPAGGAGELFF.

This clonotype was seen ten or more times. V usage is TRBV15 and J usage is TRBJ2-3, with 7 bases that match TRBD1. V lost 6 bases to trimming and J lost 2 bases; unmatched junction nucleotides: 5. Germline loops: CDR1 LNHNV, CDR2 YYDKDF (reference sequence). The CDR3 spans 14 residues. The CDR3 coding sequence is TGTGCCACCAGGCGACAGGGAGACACAGATACGCAGTATTTT. The encoded protein is CATRRQGDTDTQYF.